Many counts were recorded for the clone carrying this T cell receptor (beta chain). Its antigen remains unidentified. Unsorted bulk tissue (roughly 19-30 mg) underwent RNA and DNA co-extraction. The record originates from a study of tumor-infiltrating lymphocytes in primary liver carcinoma. Study-wide context: The neoplasms were of stage T1-T3 N0M0, with dimensions of roughly 4 to 11 cm across. The study's findings and limits: Researchers found tumor-adjacent and tumor-blood pairs overlapped less than tumor region pairs. Tumor specimens were characterized by a significantly higher top-250-clone fraction than blood (p = 0.039).

From 500 ng of total RNA, TCR beta-specific cDNA was reverse-transcribed using a constant-region primer. It was through three nested multiplex PCR rounds of slightly modified ARM-PCR that TCR beta libraries arose. The first two PCR rounds used TRBV1-TRBV30 primers with a Cbeta primer, 10 cycles each. TCRdb passed the multiplex PCR reads through MiXCR, listing each CDR3 protein once. The sample shows fewer than 80,000 distinct CDR3 sequences, roughly 72% of them seen only once. Trimming took 0 bases from V and 3 from J, leaving 9 bases between them. CDR3 size: 14 residues. The sequencing sample was made of tumor-adjacent normal liver tissue. This clonotype originated in a man in his forties with primary liver carcinoma and hepatitis B virus infection. This sequence joins TRBV12-3 or TRBV12-4 and TRBJ2-7; TRBD1 is a possible D gene (6 bases). The CDR3 nucleotides read TGTGCCAGCAGTTTAGCGACAGGTATCTACGAGCAGTACTTC. This codes for CASSLATGIYEQYF.